The next 12 T cell receptor beta chains were all read from a single sample in a study of identical twins. From the 5' RACE reads, TCRdb called clonotypes with MiXCR, one entry per CDR3 protein. The profile shows around 960,000 distinct CDR3 sequences, around an eighth of them singletons. This same sample was also part of a study on yellow fever vaccine responses in identical twins.

Sequences were obtained from PBMCs. The source of these receptors is a woman aged 18 to 35 in good health.

V and J are TRBV9 and TRBJ2-1, with 11 nucleotides matching TRBD2. CDR3 length equals 15 residues. V shed 5 bases and J 6 bases; nucleotides not matched to a gene: 7. From germline, CDR1 is SGDLS and CDR2 YYNGEE. In DNA form, the CDR3 reads TGTGCCAGCAGTGTTACTAGCGGGAGTCGCAATGAGCAGTTCTTC. This encodes CASSVTSGSRNEQFF.

The chain employs TRBV21-1 and TRBJ1-4; the D segment call TRBD1 is taken from the table without a DNA check. TRBV21-1 is noted as a pseudogene. CDR3 length equals 18 residues. The CDR3 coding sequence is TGTGCCAGCAGAAAGTATCGGGACAGGGGAGGAACTAATGAAAAACTGTTTTTT. As protein: CASRKYRDRGGTNEKLFF.

The J gene is TRBJ2-7, the V gene TRBV5-1; tentatively, D is TRBD2 (5 bases). The germline gives CDR1 SGHRS, CDR2 YFSETQ. Trimming took 1 base from V and 0 from J, leaving 11 bases between them. The CDR3 runs to 15 residues. The CDR3 reads CASSLNPGSSYEQYF. DNA for the CDR3: TGCGCCAGCAGCTTGAACCCGGGGAGCTCCTACGAGCAGTACTTC.

The J gene is TRBJ2-7, the V gene TRBV6-5; D is perhaps TRBD2 (6 bases). Germline V gene sequence: CDR1 MNHEY, CDR2 SVGAGI. V lost 4 bases, J lost 10 bases, and 11 bases lay in between. There are 11 residues in the CDR3. The CDR3 region is CASSFGGYQYF. DNA for the CDR3: TGTGCCAGCAGTTTTGGGGGGTATCAGTACTTC.

This clonotype was counted only a few times. The chain is built from TRBV12-3 or TRBV12-4 and TRBJ2-2, with 8 bases fitting TRBD2. V shed 1 base and J 7 bases; nucleotides not matched to a gene: 8. The CDR3 runs 16 residues. The CDR3 DNA follows: TGTGCCAGCAGTTTAGAAGGACTAGCTTTGAACGGGGAGCTGTTTTTT. Translated, it gives CASSLEGLALNGELFF.

This clonotype showed up many times. The V call is TRBV11-2, the J call TRBJ2-3; a weak D match, TRBD1 (6 bases). Trimming left V 3 bases short and J 6 bases short, with 13 bases between. The length of the CDR3 is 14 residues. Germline CDR1 SGHAT, CDR2 FQNNGV. The CDR3 DNA reads TGTGCCAGCAGCTTCTCCAGGGGTCAGGATACGCAGTATTTT. Translated: CASSFSRGQDTQYF.

This clonotype has a handful of counts. CDR3 loop: CASKVGGVHTGELFF. Here the CDR3 DNA reads TGTGCCAGCAAAGTTGGAGGGGTTCACACCGGGGAGCTGTTTTTT. V gene TRBV12-3 or TRBV12-4 combines with J gene TRBJ2-2; possibly TRBD2 for D (6 bases). The length of the CDR3 is 15 residues. V dropped 7 bases and J dropped 3 bases, with 15 bases sitting between them.

In the case of this clonotype: Relative to the germline gene, one junction end is altered; a read error may explain this. The chain has TRBV12-3 or TRBV12-4 and TRBJ1-1; D possibly corresponds to TRBD1 (5 bases). The CDR3 covers 18 residues. The CDR3 nucleotides are TGTGCCAGCTGTTTATACGCTCTTGGAGGGGCCTCGAACACTGAAGCTTTCTTT. Protein product: CASCLYALGGASNTEAFF.

The V and J genes are TRBV12-3 or TRBV12-4 and TRBJ2-3; 9 nucleotides align to TRBD2. The CDR3 covers 16 residues. V trimming: 6 bases; J trimming: 1 base; junction bases outside the gene matches: 8. In nucleotides, the CDR3 is TGTGCCAGCAGCCCGCGGGGGGGCCGTGGCACAGATACGCAGTATTTT. Amino acid sequence: CASSPRGGRGTDTQYF.

This clonotype was counted between two and nine times. The gene calls are TRBV20-1 and TRBJ2-5; 8 bases line up with TRBD2. The V gene end was trimmed by 5 bases and the J gene end by 0 bases; junction bases not matched to a gene: 11. Germline V gives CDR1 DFQATT, CDR2 SNEGSKA (reference sequence). The CDR3 is made up of 16 amino acids. Here the CDR3 reads CSAAPSGWRHQETQYF. CDR3 in DNA: TGCAGTGCTGCCCCTAGCGGGTGGCGACACCAAGAGACCCAGTACTTC.

This clonotype was counted ten times or more. The genes are TRBV4-1 and TRBJ2-7, with 7 bases identical to TRBD1. Germline CDR1 and CDR2: MGHRA and YSYEKL. Trimming cost V 5 bases and J 5 bases; bases outside gene matches: 6. CDR3 size: 13 residues. The CDR3: CASSDREFDEQYF. CDR3 bases: TGCGCCAGCAGCGACAGGGAGTTCGACGAGCAGTACTTC.

In its sample, this clonotype was seen a few times. The chain uses TRBV11-1 and TRBJ2-6; D possibly corresponds to TRBD2 (6 bases). V lost 2 bases and J 0 bases, leaving 14 bases between the germline ends. The CDR3 spans 18 residues. Germline V CDR1 and CDR2: SGHAT, FQDESV (reference sequence). Here the CDR3 DNA reads TGTGCCAGCAGCTTACCCGGGGGAATCAACTCTGGGGCCAACGTCCTGACTTTC. As protein: CASSLPGGINSGANVLTF.